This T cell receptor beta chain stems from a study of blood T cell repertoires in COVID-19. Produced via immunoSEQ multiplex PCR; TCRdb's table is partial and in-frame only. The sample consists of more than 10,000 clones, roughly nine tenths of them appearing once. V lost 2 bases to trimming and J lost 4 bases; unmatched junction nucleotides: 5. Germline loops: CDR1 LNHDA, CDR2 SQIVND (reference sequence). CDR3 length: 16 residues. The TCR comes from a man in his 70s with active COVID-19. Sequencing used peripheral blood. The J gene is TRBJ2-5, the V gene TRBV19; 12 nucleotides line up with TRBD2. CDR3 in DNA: TGTGCCAGTAGTATACTAGCGGGGGGGAGGTTAGAGACCCAGTACTTC. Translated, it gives CASSILAGGRLETQYF.